The sequence of this T cell receptor (beta chain) was determined in a study of beta chain features in type 1 diabetes. Every bit of the isolated RNA underwent reverse transcription, so sequencing read expressed TCRB transcripts. Data came from immunoSEQ multiplex PCR; TCRdb stores just in-frame clones and leaves some out. The table lists under 300,000 clones, approximately 16% of them singletons. This CDR3 contains 15 residues. Germline values: CDR1 MNHEY, CDR2 SVGAGI. The ends were cut back, 6 bases at V and 1 base at J, with 13 bases in the middle. The study, taken as a whole, reports: Shortening that was moderate but significant affected the TCRB CDR3s of Type 1 diabetes patients in all four CD4+ subsets. Researchers cautioned that cDNA sequencing could over-represent cells with high TCR expression.

For this clone: Its antigen is unknown.

The TCR comes from a man in his thirties or forties with type 1 diabetes. The J gene is TRBJ1-5, the V gene TRBV6-5; D might be TRBD1 (6 bases). Source material: naive CD4+ T cells from blood. CDR3: CASRMGGWSNQPQHF. The CDR3 nucleotides read TGTGCCAGCAGAATGGGGGGCTGGAGCAATCAGCCCCAGCATTTT.